One and the same sample provided the 3 T cell receptor beta chains below, sequenced in a study of blood T cell repertoires in COVID-19. The protocol was immunoSEQ multiplex PCR, while the TCRdb copy is restricted to in-frame clones and leaves out a portion. The data contain 450,000 to 500,000 clones, 87% of them singletons. The specimen sequenced was PBMCs or T cells enriched from blood (not recorded which). These receptors were collected from a woman aged 18 to 35 who had recovered from COVID-19.

V and J are TRBV28 and TRBJ1-2; no reliable D call. This CDR3 has 13 amino acids. Germline V gene sequence: CDR1 MDHEN, CDR2 SYDVKM. V shed 7 bases and J shed 4 bases, with 13 bases lying between them. The CDR3 region has the DNA TGTGCCAGCATGGGCCTGTACTTCTATGGCTACACCTTC. Amino acid sequence: CASMGLYFYGYTF.

In its sample, this clone was seen once. The genes are TRBV2 and TRBJ2-3, with a weak D call TRBD2 (6 bases). The CDR3 sequence is 11 residues long. The germline V and J ends were trimmed by 4 bases and 13 bases, with 12 bases remaining between them. Germline V lookup: CDR1 SNHLY, CDR2 FYNNEI. The CDR3 nucleotides are TGTGCCAGCAGTGTGCTAGCGATCGAGTATTTT. Residues: CASSVLAIEYF.

Remarks on this clone: The sample contains more than one DNA sequence encoding this CDR3. The rearrangement uses TRBV4-1 and TRBJ1-3; weak D call: TRBD1 (6 bases). Per germline, CDR1 MGHRA and CDR2 YSYEKL. Between the trimmed V and J ends, which lost 4 bases and 7 bases, there was a span of 17 bases. CDR3 length: 15 amino acids. In DNA form, the CDR3 reads TGCGCCAGCAGCCTAGAGACAGGAGTGAGGAACACCATATATTTT. Translated: CASSLETGVRNTIYF.